Shown below are 15 T cell receptor beta chains from a single sample sequenced in a study of cytomegalovirus exposure and HLA in healthy donors. Primers: 60 Vbeta forward and 13 Jbeta reverse. The protocol was immunoSEQ multiplex PCR, while the TCRdb copy is restricted to in-frame clones and leaves out a portion. The sample consists of 140,000 or so clones, 72% of them appearing once. The specimen was PBMCs. Receptor source: a middle-aged man in good health and CMV-seronegative.

This clone was detected only once. The V call is TRBV6-5, the J call TRBJ1-1; D is perhaps TRBD1 (6 bases). Trimming cost V 0 bases and J 6 bases, with 8 bases left between them. The CDR3 length is 13 residues. Germline V lookup: CDR1 MNHEY, CDR2 SVGAGI. In DNA form, the CDR3 reads TGTGCCAGCAGTTACTCCAGGGGCGCTGAAGCTTTCTTT. Encoded protein: CASSYSRGAEAFF.

The chain links TRBV7-9 to TRBJ2-2; the match to TRBD2 covers 10 bases. From germline, CDR1 is SEHNR and CDR2 FQNEAQ (reference sequence). Losses at the gene ends were 3 bases for V and 4 bases for J; bases not matched to a gene: 5. The CDR3 length is 16 residues. The CDR3 is CASSFQREGRTGELFF. The CDR3 DNA follows: TGTGCCAGCAGCTTTCAGCGGGAGGGCCGCACCGGGGAGCTGTTTTTT.

V usage is TRBV30 and J usage is TRBJ2-3; 7 bases agree with TRBD1. Per germline, CDR1 GTSNPN and CDR2 SVGIG (reference sequence). J gave up 1 base and V 2 bases, and 9 bases lay outside the gene matches. This CDR3 is built from 16 residues. CDR3 residues: CAWSRIYTGGTDTQYF. The CDR3 nucleotides are TGTGCCTGGAGTCGAATCTACACAGGGGGCACAGATACGCAGTATTTT.

This clone occurred a few times. V usage is TRBV11-2 and J usage is TRBJ1-3; TRBD1 matches at 9 bases. The CDR3 extends over 14 amino acids. Germline lookup yields CDR1 SGHAT and CDR2 FQNNGV. Trimming cost V 5 bases and J 9 bases; bases outside gene matches: 8. CDR3 in DNA: TGTGCCAGCAGCCGCCGGGACAGGGAAGCCACCATATATTTT. This codes for CASSRRDREATIYF.

On this clone itself: At one end, the junction sequence differs from germline, possibly due to a read error. CDR3 in DNA: TGTGCCAGCAGTCGCCGGACAGGGATCTACGATGAGCAGTTCTTC. It encodes CASSRRTGIYDEQFF. The chain recombines TRBV7-8 with TRBJ2-1; 8 bases agree with TRBD1. CDR1 and CDR2 from the germline V gene are SGHVS and FQNEAQ. The CDR3 runs to 15 residues.

The V gene is TRBV9, the J gene TRBJ2-2; TRBD1 matches 10 bases. Germline-derived CDR1 and CDR2 are SGDLS and YYNGEE. The V segment lost 7 bases and the J segment 2 bases; nucleotides outside the gene matches: 11. This CDR3 comprises 17 residues. The CDR3 here is CASGMTGGYINTGELFF. The DNA for the CDR3 is TGTGCCAGCGGAATGACAGGGGGCTATATCAACACCGGGGAGCTGTTTTTT.

This sequence joins TRBV5-1 and TRBJ2-2, with D maybe TRBD1 (6 bases). Deletions cut 7 bases from V and 2 bases from J, with 12 bases between. The CDR3 is 14 residues long. Germline assignment: CDR1 SGHRS and CDR2 YFSETQ. CDR3 coding DNA: TGCGCCAGCCCGGACAGAGTTAACACCGGGGAGCTGTTTTTT. This codes for CASPDRVNTGELFF.

This rearrangement joins TRBV6-5 to TRBJ2-7; D is ambiguous. V lost 4 bases and J lost 3, with 7 bases in between. Germline CDR1 and CDR2: MNHEY and SVGAGI. CDR3 length: 12 amino acids. The CDR3 reads CASSSPYYEQYF. The DNA for the CDR3 is TGTGCCAGCAGTTCCCCCTACTACGAGCAGTACTTC.

This sequence joins TRBV4-2 and TRBJ2-7; 9 bases are shared with TRBD2. The CDR3 is 15 amino acids. The germline CDR1 and CDR2 sequences are LGHNA and YNFKEQ. V lost 4 bases to trimming and J lost 6 bases; unmatched junction nucleotides: 10. CDR3 residues: CASSLGGGGAPEQYF. DNA for the CDR3: TGTGCCAGCAGCCTAGGCGGCGGGGGGGCCCCCGAGCAGTACTTC.

The chain carries TRBV18 and TRBJ1-1; D is perhaps TRBD1 (6 bases). The CDR3 extends over 13 amino acids. V lost 6 bases and J 3 bases, leaving 11 bases between the germline ends. The germline gives CDR1 KGHSH, CDR2 LQKENI. This CDR3 reads CASSRSGDTEAFF. DNA of the CDR3: TGTGCCAGCTCGCGATCAGGGGACACTGAAGCTTTCTTT.

The chain is built from TRBV19 and TRBJ1-2, with 9 nucleotides matching TRBD1. Germline-derived CDR1 and CDR2 are LNHDA and SQIVND (reference sequence). Losses at the gene ends were 4 bases for V and 6 bases for J; bases not matched to a gene: 6. The CDR3 covers 14 residues. In DNA, the CDR3 is TGTGCCAGTAGTACCCGGGGGACAGGGCATGGCTACACCTTC. Its translation is CASSTRGTGHGYTF.

V usage is TRBV18 and J usage is TRBJ1-5, with 9 bases lining up with TRBD1. V dropped 1 base and J dropped 2; count of bases not matched to a gene: 0. The CDR3 has 15 residues. Germline assignment: CDR1 KGHSH and CDR2 LQKENI. CDR3 coding DNA: TGTGCCAGCTCACCACGGACAGGGGGCAATCAGCCCCAGCATTTT. It is translated as CASSPRTGGNQPQHF.

The genes are TRBV7-9 and TRBJ2-1; TRBD2 agrees at 7 bases. The germline V gene has CDR1 SEHNR and CDR2 FQNEAQ (reference sequence). The length of the CDR3 is 16 residues. Trimming cost V 4 bases and J 6 bases; bases outside gene matches: 12. The CDR3 loop reads CASSYPGREGRNEQFF. The CDR3 region has the DNA TGTGCCAGCAGCTACCCAGGGAGGGAGGGCCGCAATGAGCAGTTCTTC.

This clone was counted only a few times. The V gene is TRBV18, the J gene TRBJ1-1; 7 bases are a match to TRBD1. V dropped 4 bases and J dropped 1; count of bases not matched to a gene: 9. This CDR3 contains 16 residues. Germline lookup yields CDR1 KGHSH and CDR2 LQKENI. As DNA, the CDR3 is TGTGCCAGCTCACAGACAGGGTATGGCCAGAACACTGAAGCTTTCTTT. Protein: CASSQTGYGQNTEAFF.

This clone was counted only a few times. The CDR3 loop is CASSIHSTGSLLSTGEQYF. CDR3 coding DNA: TGTGCCAGTAGTATCCACTCGACAGGGTCCCTCCTTTCTACCGGGGAGCAGTACTTC. The chain employs TRBV19 and TRBJ2-7; 7 nucleotides agree with TRBD1. CDR3 length equals 19 residues. In germline, CDR1 is LNHDA, CDR2 SQIVND (reference sequence). Trimming at V came to 3 bases and at J to 7 bases, leaving 24 bases not matched to a gene.